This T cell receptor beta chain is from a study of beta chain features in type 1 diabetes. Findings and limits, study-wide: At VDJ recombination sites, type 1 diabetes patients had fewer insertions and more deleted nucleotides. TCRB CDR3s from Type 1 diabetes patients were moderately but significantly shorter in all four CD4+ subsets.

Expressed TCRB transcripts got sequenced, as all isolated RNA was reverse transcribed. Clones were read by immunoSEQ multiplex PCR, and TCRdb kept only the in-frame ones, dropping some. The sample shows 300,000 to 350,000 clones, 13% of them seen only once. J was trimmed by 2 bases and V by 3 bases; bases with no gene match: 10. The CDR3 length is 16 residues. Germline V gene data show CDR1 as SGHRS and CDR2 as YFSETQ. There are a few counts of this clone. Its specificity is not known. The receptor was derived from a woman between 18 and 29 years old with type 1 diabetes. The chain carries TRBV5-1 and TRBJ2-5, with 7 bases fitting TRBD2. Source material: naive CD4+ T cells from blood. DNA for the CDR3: TGCGCCAGCAGCTCTCAGTGGGGGGGGACTCAAGAGACCCAGTACTTC. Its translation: CASSSQWGGTQETQYF. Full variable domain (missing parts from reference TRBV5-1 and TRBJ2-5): KAGVTQTPRYLIKTRGQQVTLSCSPISGHRSVSWYQQTPGQGLQFLFEYFSETQRNKGNFPGRFSGRQFSNSRSEMNVSTLELGDSALYLCASSSQWGGTQETQYFGPGTRLLVL.